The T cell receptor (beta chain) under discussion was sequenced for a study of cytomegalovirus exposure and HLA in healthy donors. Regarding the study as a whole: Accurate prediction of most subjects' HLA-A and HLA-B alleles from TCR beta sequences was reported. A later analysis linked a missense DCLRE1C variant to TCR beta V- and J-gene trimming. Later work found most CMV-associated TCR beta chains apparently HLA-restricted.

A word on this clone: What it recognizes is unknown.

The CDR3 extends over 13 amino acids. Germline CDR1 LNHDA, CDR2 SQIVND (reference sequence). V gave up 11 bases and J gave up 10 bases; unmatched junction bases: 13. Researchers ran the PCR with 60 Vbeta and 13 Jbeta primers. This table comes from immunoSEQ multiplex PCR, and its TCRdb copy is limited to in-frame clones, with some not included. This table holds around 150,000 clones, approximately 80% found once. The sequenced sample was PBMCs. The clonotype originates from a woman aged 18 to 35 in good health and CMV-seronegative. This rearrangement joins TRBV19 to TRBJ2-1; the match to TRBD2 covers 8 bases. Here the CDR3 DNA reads TGTGCCGGCGGGGCTAGCGGGTTCGGAGAGCAGTTCTTC. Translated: CAGGASGFGEQFF.